Listed below are T cell receptor beta chains from one sample, sequenced in a study of Ad26.COV2.S vaccination and SARS-CoV-2 variants. Assay: immunoSEQ multiplex PCR; the TCRdb copy retains only in-frame clones and omits some. The table shows around 320,000 clones, with around 86% occurring only once. The sample here was peripheral blood, taken in a trial of Ad26.COV2.S vaccine versus placebo. These receptor sequences come from a person between 18 and 65 years old who received the Ad26.COV2.S COVID-19 vaccine or a placebo. Each CDR3 is given with its conserved first and last residue. The D gene is left open where the match is weak. A clone size is listed for some rows: how often the clone was seen (once, few, many), or a class if it is expanded.

J	D	size	V	CDR3	DNA
TRBJ2-7	TRBD1	.	TRBV5-1	CASSSYTDRGEQYF	TGCGCCAGCAGCTCGTATACGGACAGGGGCGAGCAGTACTTC
TRBJ2-5	TRBD2	.	TRBV4-2	CASSPPLDLAGGTPETQYF	TGTGCCAGCAGCCCACCCCTCGATCTAGCGGGGGGGACTCCCGAGACCCAGTACTTC
TRBJ2-2	.	few	TRBV3-1/TRBV3-2	CASSQSNTGELFF	TGTGCCAGCAGCCAATCGAACACCGGGGAGCTGTTTTTT
TRBJ2-7	.	.	TRBV7-2	CASTPRGGFSRTHF	TGTGCCAGCACACCTAGGGGGGGGTTCTCGAGAACGCACTTC
TRBJ1-2	TRBD1	few	TRBV10-3	CAISLQGLDGYTF	TGTGCCATCAGTTTACAGGGGTTAGACGGCTACACCTTC
TRBJ1-2	TRBD1	.	TRBV12-3/TRBV12-4	CASSLTGLEGYTF	TGTGCCAGCAGTTTGACAGGGCTTGAGGGCTACACCTTC
TRBJ2-2	.	few	TRBV7-6	CASSWNTGELFF	TGTGCCAGCAGCTGGAACACCGGGGAGCTGTTTTTT
TRBJ1-6	.	.	TRBV5-6	CASSLVGPYNSPLHF	TGTGCCAGCAGCTTGGTAGGACCGTATAATTCACCCCTCCACTTT
TRBJ1-6	.	few	TRBV7-9	CASSLRGGSNSPLHF	TGTGCCAGCAGCTTACGCGGGGGCAGTAATTCACCCCTCCACTTT
TRBJ1-5	.	.	TRBV6-7	CASRYRDRKGNQPQHF	TGTGCCAGCCGCTACAGGGATAGGAAGGGCAATCAGCCCCAGCATTTT
TRBJ2-3	TRBD2	.	TRBV18	CASSPRVAGSRGTDTQYF	TGTGCCAGCTCACCACGGGTAGCGGGGAGCCGTGGCACAGATACGCAGTATTTT
TRBJ2-7	.	once	TRBV3-1/TRBV3-2	CASSQDPYEQYF	TGTGCCAGCAGCCAAGATCCGTACGAGCAGTACTTC
TRBJ1-5	.	.	TRBV14	CASALGGGQPQHF	TGTGCCAGCGCTCTGGGTGGGGGTCAGCCCCAGCATTTT
TRBJ1-5	.	.	TRBV12-3/TRBV12-4	CASSFVIQPQHF	TGTGCCAGCAGTTTTGTAATCCAGCCCCAGCATTTT
TRBJ1-6	TRBD1	.	TRBV5-4	CASSPTGAPNSPLHF	TGTGCCAGCAGCCCAACAGGGGCCCCAAATTCACCCCTCCACTTT
TRBJ2-7	TRBD1	.	TRBV3-1/TRBV3-2	CASSQSPGQVSYEQYF	TGTGCCAGCAGCCAATCCCCGGGACAGGTATCCTACGAGCAGTACTTC
TRBJ2-5	TRBD2	.	TRBV5-1	CASSGLAGKETQYF	TGCGCCAGCAGCGGACTAGCGGGCAAAGAGACCCAGTACTTC
TRBJ1-1	TRBD1	.	TRBV5-1	CASSLARGTGGMNTEAFF	TGCGCCAGCAGCTTGGCCAGGGGGACAGGAGGGATGAACACTGAAGCTTTCTTT
TRBJ1-1	.	.	TRBV5-1	CASSPGRGRDTEAFF	TGCGCCAGCAGCCCCGGGAGGGGGAGGGACACTGAAGCTTTCTTT
TRBJ2-3	TRBD2	.	TRBV5-1	CASSLSSGGTDTQYF	TGCGCCAGCAGCTTGTCCAGCGGGGGCACAGATACGCAGTATTTT
TRBJ2-3	TRBD1	once	TRBV7-7	CASSLDRVRDTQYF	TGTGCTAGCAGCTTAGACAGGGTGCGGGATACGCAGTATTTT
TRBJ2-3	.	once	TRBV7-9	CASSPGRSTDTQYF	TGTGCCAGCAGCCCTGGCCGGAGCACAGATACGCAGTATTTT